One and the same sample provided the 7 T cell receptor beta chains below, sequenced in a study of T cells expressing NK-cell markers. Each CDR3 protein gets one entry in TCRdb, which reprocessed the 5' RACE reads and gives no DNA. The repertoire table contains 300,000 to 450,000 distinct CDR3 sequences. The sequencing sample was made of blood T cells: a sorted CD56 or NKG2C T cell subset, CD4+ or CD8+ T cells, or bulk PBMC T cells (not recorded which). The receptor source for this set is a man aged 18-69 years in good health.

The chain joins TRBV14 to TRBJ1-2; TCRdb proposes TRBD1, but this gene call is untestable without DNA. CDR3 length: 16 residues. Per the germline V gene, CDR1 is SGHDN and CDR2 is FVKESK. CDR3 sequence reads: CASSPRLGQGAHGYTF.

This chain links TRBV11-1 with TRBJ2-5; the D call from TCRdb, TRBD2, cannot be confirmed without DNA. This CDR3 spans 17 amino acids. Looked up from germline, CDR1 is SGHAT and CDR2 is FQDESV (reference sequence). CDR3 protein: CASSLKVGLGSQETQYF.

The J gene is TRBJ1-4, the V gene TRBV25-1. The CDR3 spans 16 residues. Germline-derived CDR1 and CDR2 are MGHDK and SYGVNS. This CDR3 reads CASSEEVVTTNEKLFF.

This chain connects TRBV12-3 or TRBV12-4 to TRBJ2-1; TCRdb outputs TRBD1, but without DNA this stays unchecked. The CDR3 covers 14 residues. The CDR3 sequence: CASSLRRPGPEQFF.

The CDR3 sequence: CASSSGQNFGTGELFF. This chain joins TRBV7-8 and TRBJ2-2; without DNA, the TCRdb call of TRBD1 cannot be checked. The germline CDR1 and CDR2 sequences are SGHVS and FQNEAQ. CDR3 length equals 16 residues.

V gene TRBV2 combines with J gene TRBJ2-5; the D call from TCRdb, TRBD1, cannot be confirmed without DNA. Looked up from germline, CDR1 is SNHLY and CDR2 is FYNNEI. The CDR3 spans 15 residues. The CDR3: CASSVSLRGGETQYF.

The chain uses TRBV3-1 and TRBJ1-5; the TRBD1 assignment by TCRdb is unverifiable without DNA. The CDR3 has 16 amino acids. The germline gives CDR1 LGHDT, CDR2 YNNKEL (reference sequence). The CDR3 reads CASSQGSRGGNQPQHF.